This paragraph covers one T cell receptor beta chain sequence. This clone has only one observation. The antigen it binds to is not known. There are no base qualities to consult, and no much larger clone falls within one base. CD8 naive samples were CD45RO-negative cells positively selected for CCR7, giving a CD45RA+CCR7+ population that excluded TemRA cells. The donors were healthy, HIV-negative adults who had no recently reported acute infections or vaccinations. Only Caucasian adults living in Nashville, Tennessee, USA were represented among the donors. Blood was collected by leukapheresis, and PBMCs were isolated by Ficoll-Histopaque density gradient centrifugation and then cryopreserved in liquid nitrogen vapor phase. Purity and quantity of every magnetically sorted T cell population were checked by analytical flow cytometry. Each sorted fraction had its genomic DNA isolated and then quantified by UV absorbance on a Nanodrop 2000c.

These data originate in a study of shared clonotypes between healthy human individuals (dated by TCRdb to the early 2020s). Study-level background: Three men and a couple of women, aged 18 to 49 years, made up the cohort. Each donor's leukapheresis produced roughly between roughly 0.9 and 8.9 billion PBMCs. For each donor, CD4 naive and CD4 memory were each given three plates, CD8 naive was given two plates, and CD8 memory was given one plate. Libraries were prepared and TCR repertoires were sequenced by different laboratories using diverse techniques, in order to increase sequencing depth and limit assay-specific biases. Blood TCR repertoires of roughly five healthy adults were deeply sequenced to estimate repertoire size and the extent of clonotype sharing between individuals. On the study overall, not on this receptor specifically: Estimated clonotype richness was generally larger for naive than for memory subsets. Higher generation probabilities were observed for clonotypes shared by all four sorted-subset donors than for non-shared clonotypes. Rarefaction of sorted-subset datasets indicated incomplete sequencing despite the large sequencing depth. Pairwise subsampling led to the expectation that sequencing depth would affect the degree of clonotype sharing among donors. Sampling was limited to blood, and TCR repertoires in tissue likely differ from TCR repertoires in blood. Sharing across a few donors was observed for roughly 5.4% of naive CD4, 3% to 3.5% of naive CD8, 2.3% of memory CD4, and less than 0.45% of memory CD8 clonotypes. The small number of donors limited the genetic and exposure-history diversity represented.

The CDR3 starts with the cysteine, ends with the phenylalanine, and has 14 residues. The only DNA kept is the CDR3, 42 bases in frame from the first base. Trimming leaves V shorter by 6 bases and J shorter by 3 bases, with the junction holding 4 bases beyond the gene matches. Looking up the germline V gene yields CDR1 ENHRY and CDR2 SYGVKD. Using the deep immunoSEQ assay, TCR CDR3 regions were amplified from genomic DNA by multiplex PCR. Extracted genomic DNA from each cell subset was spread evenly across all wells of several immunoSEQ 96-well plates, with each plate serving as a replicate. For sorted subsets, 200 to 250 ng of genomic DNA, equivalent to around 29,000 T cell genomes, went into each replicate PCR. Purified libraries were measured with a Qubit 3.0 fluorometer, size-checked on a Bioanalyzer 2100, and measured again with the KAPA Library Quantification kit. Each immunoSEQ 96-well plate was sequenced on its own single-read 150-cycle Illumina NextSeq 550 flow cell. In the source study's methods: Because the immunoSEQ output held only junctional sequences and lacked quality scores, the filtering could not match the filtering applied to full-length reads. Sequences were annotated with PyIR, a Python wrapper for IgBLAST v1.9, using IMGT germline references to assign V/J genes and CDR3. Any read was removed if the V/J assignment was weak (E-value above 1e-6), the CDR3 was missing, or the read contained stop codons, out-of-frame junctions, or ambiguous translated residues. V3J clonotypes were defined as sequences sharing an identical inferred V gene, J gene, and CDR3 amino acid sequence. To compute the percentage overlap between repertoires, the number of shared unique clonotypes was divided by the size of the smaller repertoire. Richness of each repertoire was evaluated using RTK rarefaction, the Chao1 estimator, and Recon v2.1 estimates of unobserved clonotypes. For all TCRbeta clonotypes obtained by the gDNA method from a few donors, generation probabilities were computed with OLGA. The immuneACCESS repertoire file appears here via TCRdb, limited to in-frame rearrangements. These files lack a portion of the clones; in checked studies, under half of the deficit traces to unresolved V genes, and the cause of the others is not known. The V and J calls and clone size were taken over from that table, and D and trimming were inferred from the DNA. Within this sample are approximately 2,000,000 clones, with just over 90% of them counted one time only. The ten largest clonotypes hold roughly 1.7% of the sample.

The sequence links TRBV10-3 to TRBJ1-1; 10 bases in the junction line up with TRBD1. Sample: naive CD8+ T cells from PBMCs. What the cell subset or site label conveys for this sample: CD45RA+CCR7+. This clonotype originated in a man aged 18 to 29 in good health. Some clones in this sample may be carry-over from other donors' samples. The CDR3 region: CAISDGQGDTEAFF. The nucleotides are TGTGCCATCAGCGATGGACAGGGGGACACTGAAGCTTTCTTT.